This TCR beta chain was captured by sequencing in a study of cytotoxic CD8 clonotypes in ibrutinib-treated CLL. The CDR3 sequence is 16 residues long. CDR1 is SGHRS and CDR2 is YFSETQ in the germline V gene. V lost 0 bases and J 9 bases, leaving 16 bases between the germline ends. Study findings and constraints: Increased clonality at ibrutinib response gave way to a return toward baseline at progression.

As concerns this clone: Antigen specificity is unknown.

Clones were sequenced by immunoSEQ multiplex PCR, and TCRdb holds only the in-frame ones, with some missing. Of roughly 300,000 clones listed, approximately 76% are singletons. The material was PBMCs, obtained at disease progression, from a patient treated with ibrutinib. The sequence was obtained from a human donor with chronic lymphocytic leukemia. The J gene is TRBJ1-6, the V gene TRBV5-1, with D possibly TRBD1 on 5 matching bases. In nucleotides, the CDR3 is TGCGCCAGCAGCTTGGCGCTGGCAGGGCCAAGTTCACCCCTCCACTTT. Protein: CASSLALAGPSSPLHF.